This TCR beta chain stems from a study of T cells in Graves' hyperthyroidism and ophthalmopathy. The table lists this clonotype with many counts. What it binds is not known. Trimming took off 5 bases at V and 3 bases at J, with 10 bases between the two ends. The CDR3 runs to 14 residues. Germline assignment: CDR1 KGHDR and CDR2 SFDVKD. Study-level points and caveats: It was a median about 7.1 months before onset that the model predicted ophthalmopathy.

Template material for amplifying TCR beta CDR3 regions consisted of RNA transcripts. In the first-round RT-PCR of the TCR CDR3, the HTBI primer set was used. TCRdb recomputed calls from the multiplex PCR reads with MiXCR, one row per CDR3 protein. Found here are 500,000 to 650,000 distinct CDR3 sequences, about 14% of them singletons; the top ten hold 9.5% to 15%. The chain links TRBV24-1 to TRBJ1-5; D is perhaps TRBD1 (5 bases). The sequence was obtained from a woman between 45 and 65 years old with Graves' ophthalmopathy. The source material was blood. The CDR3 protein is CATSGDGFNQPQHF. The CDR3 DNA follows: TGTGCCACCAGTGGGGACGGTTTCAATCAGCCCCAGCATTTT.